This note documents a single T cell receptor beta chain sequence. Its antigen remains unidentified. These data belong to a study of blood T cells in healthy people across ages. Sample donors were healthy Caucasian individuals that came from Russia, aged about 6 to 95. Study-level findings and limits: Comparison with aged donors showed that long-lived donors had more naive CD4+ cells and higher diversity. Investigators viewed diversity estimates from one million T cells as underestimates, the study reported.

CDR1 DFQATT and CDR2 SNEGSKA come from the germline V gene (reference sequence). This CDR3 contains 14 residues. J was trimmed by 7 bases and V by 4 bases; bases with no gene match: 8. Using a J-beta primer mix together with a sample-barcoded 5' primer, a second PCR was run for about 7 to 12 cycles. A tag from a template-switch adaptor with 12 random nucleotides marked each cDNA molecule. Each CDR3 protein is one row after TCRdb ran MiXCR on the 5' RACE reads. The table lists 790,000 or so distinct CDR3 sequences, less than 60% of them singletons. The chain is built from TRBV20-1 and TRBJ2-1, with 9 nucleotides matching TRBD2. The sequence was collected from a man older than 75 in good health. Source material: blood. The CDR3 region has the DNA TGCAGTGCTAAGCCGGGACTAGCAAAGAATGAGCAGTTCTTC. It is translated as CSAKPGLAKNEQFF.